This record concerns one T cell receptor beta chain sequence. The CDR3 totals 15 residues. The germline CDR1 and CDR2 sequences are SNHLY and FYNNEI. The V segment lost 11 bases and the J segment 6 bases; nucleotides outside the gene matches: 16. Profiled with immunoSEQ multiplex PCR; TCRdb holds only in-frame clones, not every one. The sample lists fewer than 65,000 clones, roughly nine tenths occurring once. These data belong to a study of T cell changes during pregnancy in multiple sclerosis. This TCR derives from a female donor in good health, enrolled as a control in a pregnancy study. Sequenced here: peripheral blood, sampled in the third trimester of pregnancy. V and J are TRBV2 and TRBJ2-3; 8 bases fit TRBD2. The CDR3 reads CACQRGGARMDTQYF. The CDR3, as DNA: TGTGCCTGTCAACGGGGGGGGGCTCGGATGGATACGCAGTATTTT.